What follows are 19 T cell receptor beta chains derived from one specimen sequenced in a study of blood T cell repertoires in COVID-19. The method was immunoSEQ multiplex PCR; TCRdb's version includes in-frame clones alone and lacks a portion of them. The table records under 200,000 clones, about 90% of them present only once. Sequences were obtained from PBMCs or T cells enriched from blood (not recorded which). The receptors come from a woman aged 18 to 35 who had recovered from COVID-19.

The J gene is TRBJ1-2, the V gene TRBV14; no clear D gene. The CDR3 has 13 amino acids. Looked up from germline, CDR1 is SGHDN and CDR2 is FVKESK. Trimming took off 1 base at V and 2 bases at J, with 5 bases between the two ends. The DNA of the CDR3 is TGTGCCAGCAGCCAAGGCAGGAACTATGGCTACACCTTC. Residues: CASSQGRNYGYTF.

V usage is TRBV29-1 and J usage is TRBJ2-7, with 7 bases aligning to TRBD2. With 6 bases clipped from V and 3 bases from J, the junction kept 8 bases outside the gene matches. The CDR3 is 13 residues long. Germline assignment: CDR1 SQVTM and CDR2 ANQGSEA. CDR3 sequence: CSVYRGGNYEQYF. The CDR3 nucleotides are TGCAGCGTCTATAGGGGAGGGAACTACGAGCAGTACTTC.

The chain combines TRBV24-1 with TRBJ2-7; D might be TRBD1 (5 bases). Germline lookup yields CDR1 KGHDR and CDR2 SFDVKD. The germline V and J ends were trimmed by 8 bases and 6 bases, with 13 bases remaining between them. The CDR3 has 12 residues. The CDR3 nucleotides are TGTGCCACCATGGGCAGGGTCGGCGAGCAGTACTTC. Protein product: CATMGRVGEQYF.

Only a few counts were recorded for this clone. V is TRBV28 and J is TRBJ2-2, with a possible D match to TRBD1 (5 bases). In germline, CDR1 is MDHEN, CDR2 SYDVKM. V shed 4 bases and J shed 2 bases, with 11 bases lying between them. CDR3 length: 15 amino acids. The CDR3 loop is CASSSSTDNTGELFF. The CDR3 region has the DNA TGTGCCAGCAGTTCCTCGACAGATAACACCGGGGAGCTGTTTTTT. Full variable domain (missing parts from reference TRBV28 and TRBJ2-2): DVKVTQSSRYLVKRTGEKVFLECVQDMDHENMFWYRQDPGLGLRLIYFSYDVKMKEKGDIPEGYSVSREKKERFSLILESASTNQTSMYLCASSSSTDNTGELFFGEGSRLTVL.

The V call is TRBV11-3, the J call TRBJ1-2; weak D call: TRBD1 (6 bases). The CDR3 extends over 15 amino acids. Germline V gene data show CDR1 as SGHNT and CDR2 as YENEEA. With 3 bases removed from V and 4 bases from J, the gap between germline ends came to 15 bases. The CDR3 sequence: CASSFRDNGAYGYTF. The CDR3 DNA follows: TGTGCCAGCAGCTTTCGGGACAACGGAGCCTATGGCTACACCTTC.

In its sample, this clone was seen once. The CDR3 reads CASMDEGSYNEQFF. The CDR3 DNA sequence: TGTGCCAGCATGGATGAGGGCTCCTACAATGAGCAGTTCTTC. The chain combines TRBV2 with TRBJ2-1; possible D gene TRBD2, 5 bases. Germline V lookup: CDR1 SNHLY, CDR2 FYNNEI. The CDR3 consists of 14 residues. V dropped 7 bases and J dropped 0 bases, with 10 bases sitting between them.

This clone has a single count. This rearrangement joins TRBV27 to TRBJ2-7; 11 bases fit TRBD2. Germline assignment: CDR1 MNHEY and CDR2 SMNVEV (reference sequence). The length of the CDR3 is 17 residues. Unmatched junction bases numbered 11, after V lost 5 bases and J lost 2 bases. CDR3 sequence (DNA): TGTGCCAGCAGTCCCTCTAGCGGGGGGCCCATCACCTACGAGCAGTACTTC. This sequence encodes CASSPSSGGPITYEQYF.

The CDR3 DNA follows: TGCGCCAGCAGCTTGGAGTCCCTAGGTATGAATGAGCAGTTCTTC. Protein: CASSLESLGMNEQFF. The chain combines TRBV5-1 with TRBJ2-1; D gene uncertain. Per germline, CDR1 SGHRS and CDR2 YFSETQ. The CDR3 spans 15 residues. V lost 0 bases, J lost 7 bases, and 14 bases lay in between.

As DNA, the CDR3 is TGTGCCAGCAGTTTAGGTTGGAGTTCCCCGAACACTGAAGCTTTCTTT. It is translated as CASSLGWSSPNTEAFF. The chain combines TRBV27 with TRBJ1-1; no reliable D call. Germline V CDR1 and CDR2: MNHEY, SMNVEV (reference sequence). With 2 bases removed from V and 1 base from J, the gap between germline ends came to 14 bases. CDR3 length equals 16 residues.

The chain combines TRBV11-2 with TRBJ2-5, with 8 bases fitting TRBD2. Germline V CDR1 and CDR2: SGHAT, FQNNGV. The V gene end was trimmed by 6 bases and the J gene end by 10 bases; junction bases not matched to a gene: 13. There are 14 residues in the CDR3. The CDR3 sequence is CASRSGLVGGGQYF. For the CDR3, the DNA is TGTGCCAGCAGATCGGGACTAGTCGGGGGAGGCCAGTACTTC.

The chain recombines TRBV11-2 with TRBJ2-5; no clear D gene. The CDR3 covers 12 residues. The V end lost 1 base, the J end lost 5 bases, and 5 bases lay between the germline ends. CDR1 and CDR2 from the germline V gene are SGHAT and FQNNGV. The CDR3 sequence is CASSLGRETQYF. For the CDR3, the DNA is TGTGCCAGCAGCTTAGGGCGGGAGACCCAGTACTTC.

The V and J genes are TRBV6-5 and TRBJ2-1; TRBD1 agrees at 7 bases. The V and J ends lost 6 bases and 4 bases, in that order; junction bases with no gene match: 6. This CDR3 is built from 14 residues. The germline gives CDR1 MNHEY, CDR2 SVGAGI. DNA of the CDR3: TGTGCCAGCAGCCGGACAGGCCCTTACAATGAGCAGTTCTTC. Protein product: CASSRTGPYNEQFF.

In its sample, this clone was seen many times. V and J are TRBV12-3 or TRBV12-4 and TRBJ2-2, with 7 nucleotides matching TRBD2. The ends lost 5 bases at V and 6 bases at J; junction bases unmatched: 3. The CDR3 runs 13 residues. CDR3 in DNA: TGTGCCAGCAGTCGACTAGCTCCCGGGGAGCTGTTTTTT. As protein: CASSRLAPGELFF.

V gene TRBV9 combines with J gene TRBJ1-5; D is ambiguous. Germline CDR1 is SGDLS and CDR2 is YYNGEE. Trimming removed 3 bases from V and 7 bases from J, with 14 bases in between. The length of the CDR3 is 14 residues. The CDR3 nucleotides read TGTGCCAGCAGCGCCGGGGATCCGGCCCAGCCCCAGCATTTT. Encoded protein: CASSAGDPAQPQHF. Drawing the rest from reference TRBV9 and TRBJ1-5, the complete variable domain is DSGVTQTPKHLITATGQRVTLRCSPRSGDLSVYWYQQSLDQGLQFLIQYYNGEERAKGNILERFSAQQFPDLHSELNLSSLELGDSALYFCASSAGDPAQPQHFGDGTRLSIL.

CDR3 in amino acids: CAISLAGETDTQYF. Here the CDR3 DNA reads TGTGCCATCAGCTTAGCGGGAGAAACAGATACGCAGTATTTT. The chain employs TRBV10-3 and TRBJ2-3, with TRBD2 matching over 9 bases. Germline CDR1 reads ENHRY; CDR2 reads SYGVKD. V lost 6 bases to trimming and J lost 3 bases; unmatched junction nucleotides: 4. The CDR3 is made up of 14 amino acids.

This clone was seen only once. The chain combines TRBV2 with TRBJ2-3; 11 positions match TRBD2. The ends lost 7 bases at V and 0 bases at J; junction bases unmatched: 12. The CDR3 spans 18 residues. The germline V gene has CDR1 SNHLY and CDR2 FYNNEI. This CDR3 is CASTPGLAVLPSTDTQYF. The CDR3 DNA is TGTGCCAGCACTCCGGGACTAGCGGTTTTACCTAGCACAGATACGCAGTATTTT.

The chain is built from TRBV6-5 and TRBJ2-5; 8 bases fit TRBD2. CDR1 is MNHEY and CDR2 is SVGAGI in the germline V gene. V was clipped by 4 bases and J by 7 bases; unmatched bases: 5. The CDR3 contains 13 residues. CDR3 DNA sequence: TGTGCCAGCAGTTCCACTCGGGGGGGGACCCAGTACTTC. This sequence encodes CASSSTRGGTQYF.

The CDR3 region is CASSFTNAEAFF. For the CDR3, the DNA is TGTGCCAGCAGCTTTACAAACGCTGAAGCTTTCTTT. The J gene is TRBJ1-1, the V gene TRBV5-6, with D hard to call. Germline CDR1 is SGHDT and CDR2 is YYEEEE. Trimming stripped 2 bases from V and 6 bases from J, with 8 bases between. The CDR3 extends over 12 amino acids. Full variable domain (outside the CDR3, taken from reference TRBV5-6 and TRBJ1-1): DAGVTQSPTHLIKTRGQQVTLRCSPKSGHDTVSWYQQALGQGPQFIFQYYEEEERQRGNFPDRFSGHQFPNYSSELNVNALLLGDSALYLCASSFTNAEAFFGQGTRLTVV.

CDR3 sequence: CATSPAGRGADTQYF. CDR3 bases: TGTGCCACCAGTCCAGCGGGGCGGGGTGCAGATACGCAGTATTTT. V usage is TRBV15 and J usage is TRBJ2-3; 7 bases agree with TRBD2. Germline loops: CDR1 LNHNV, CDR2 YYDKDF (reference sequence). The CDR3 totals 15 residues. V shed 6 bases and J 4 bases; nucleotides not matched to a gene: 10.